This is a list of T cell receptor beta chains from one sample in a study of T-cell memory formation after mild COVID-19. A single record per CDR3 protein comes from TCRdb applying MiXCR to the 5' RACE reads. Seen here are 350,000 to 450,000 distinct CDR3 sequences, approximately 25% observed once, and the top ten hold 8.5% to 10%. Material: PBMCs or a T cell subset sorted from them (not recorded which). The receptors here all came from an adult woman who had mild COVID-19 (a few samples of this study predate the infection). Cell type and time point are not known. Both conserved end residues are part of each CDR3. A D gene is named only where the DNA matches it firmly. Clone size is given for some rows only: seen once, a few or many times, or a class if the clone is expanded.

j_call | v_call | d_call | cdr3_length | clone_size | cdr3_aa | cdr3_nt
TRBJ2-1 | TRBV6-1 | TRBD1 | 18 | . | CASSEAPPGQGFYNEQFF | TGTGCCAGCAGTGAAGCTCCCCCGGGACAGGGGTTCTACAATGAGCAGTTCTTC
TRBJ2-7 | TRBV5-1 | . | 15 | . | CASSRGTLQGNEQYF | TGCGCCAGCAGCCGCGGGACTCTTCAGGGCAACGAGCAGTACTTC
TRBJ1-3 | TRBV18 | . | 13 | . | CASSPAVENTIYF | TGTGCCAGCTCACCGGCGGTAGAAAACACCATATATTTT
TRBJ1-2 | TRBV5-5 | . | 14 | once | CASRGGAGLFGYTF | TGTGCCAGCAGGGGGGGGGCCGGCCTCTTCGGCTACACCTTC
TRBJ2-1 | TRBV15 | . | 12 | few | CATSLGYNEQFF | TGTGCCACCTCTCTCGGGTACAATGAGCAGTTCTTC
TRBJ2-5 | TRBV5-5 | . | 13 | . | CASRAPGEETQYF | TGTGCCAGCCGGGCCCCGGGGGAGGAGACCCAGTACTTC
TRBJ2-7 | TRBV15 | . | 14 | . | CATSRDRGQGEQYF | TGTGCCACCAGCAGAGACAGGGGTCAGGGCGAGCAGTACTTC
TRBJ1-2 | TRBV3-1 | . | 13 | many | CASSPTGGYGYTF | TGTGCCAGCAGCCCCACGGGGGGATATGGCTACACCTTC
TRBJ2-1 | TRBV12-3/TRBV12-4 | TRBD2 | 12 | once | CASSGTSLEQFF | TGTGCCAGCAGCGGGACTAGTTTGGAGCAGTTCTTC
TRBJ2-7 | TRBV5-1 | . | 14 | . | CASSSGQFDREQYF | TGCGCCAGCAGCTCCGGACAGTTCGACAGGGAGCAGTACTTC
TRBJ2-3 | TRBV24-1 | . | 13 | . | CATSGSSTDTQYF | TGTGCCACCAGTGGATCTAGCACAGATACGCAGTATTTT
TRBJ1-1 | TRBV27 | . | 13 | few | CASSLSGAHEAFF | TGTGCCAGCAGTTTATCCGGGGCCCATGAAGCTTTCTTT
TRBJ2-5 | TRBV4-1 | TRBD2 | 16 | . | CASSQIRLALQETQYF | TGCGCCAGCAGCCAAATCCGACTAGCGCTCCAAGAGACCCAGTACTTC
TRBJ2-7 | TRBV7-8 | TRBD1 | 15 | few | CASSRDRVPTYEQYF | TGTGCCAGCAGCCGGGACAGGGTCCCTACCTACGAGCAGTACTTC
TRBJ2-7 | TRBV7-2 | . | 16 | few | CASSLNPSPISYEQYF | TGTGCCAGCAGCTTAAATCCCAGCCCGATCTCCTACGAGCAGTACTTC
TRBJ2-1 | TRBV27 | . | 15 | few | CASTLGGGPHNEQFF | TGTGCCAGCACTCTAGGGGGAGGGCCGCACAATGAGCAGTTCTTC
TRBJ1-2 | TRBV7-3 | . | 14 | few | CASSWSPNDGGYTF | TGTGCCAGCAGCTGGTCCCCGAACGACGGTGGCTACACCTTC
TRBJ1-3 | TRBV4-2 | . | 17 | . | CASSHVRDGGTGNTIYF | TGTGCCAGCAGCCACGTTAGGGACGGGGGAACTGGAAACACCATATATTTT
TRBJ1-2 | TRBV12-3/TRBV12-4 | TRBD1 | 16 | . | CASSLGGQTSNYGYTF | TGTGCCAGCAGTTTGGGGGGACAGACCAGTAACTATGGCTACACCTTC
TRBJ2-1 | TRBV7-2 | . | 15 | . | CASRSRGSSYNEQFF | TGTGCCAGCAGGAGCAGGGGAAGCTCCTACAATGAGCAGTTCTTC
TRBJ2-5 | TRBV24-1 | . | 15 | . | CATSALTAGQETQYF | TGTGCCACCAGTGCCTTGACGGCAGGGCAAGAGACCCAGTACTTC
TRBJ2-7 | TRBV4-1 | . | 16 | once | CASSLDNGSPSYEQYF | TGCGCCAGCAGCCTAGATAACGGATCCCCCTCCTACGAGCAGTACTTC
TRBJ1-2 | TRBV27 | TRBD1 | 15 | . | CASGDRGLPIAGYTF | TGTGCCAGCGGGGACAGGGGGTTACCCATTGCTGGCTACACCTTC
TRBJ2-3 | TRBV7-9 | TRBD1 | 17 | many | CASSPHRTGPSTDTQYF | TGTGCCAGCAGCCCGCATCGGACAGGGCCAAGCACAGATACGCAGTATTTT
TRBJ2-7 | TRBV20-1 | TRBD2 | 12 | . | CSARRREYEQYF | TGCAGTGCTAGGCGGCGGGAGTACGAGCAGTACTTC
TRBJ2-1 | TRBV7-3 | . | 13 | . | CASSYGGHNEQFF | TGTGCCAGCAGCTACGGCGGCCACAATGAGCAGTTCTTC
TRBJ1-1 | TRBV5-1 | . | 13 | few | CASSLAIGAEAFF | TGCGCCAGCAGCTTGGCCATAGGGGCTGAAGCTTTCTTT
TRBJ2-2 | TRBV20-1 | TRBD2 | 16 | . | CSAPGLAGPGTGELFF | TGCAGTGCTCCGGGACTAGCGGGACCCGGGACCGGGGAGCTGTTTTTT
TRBJ2-5 | TRBV18 | TRBD2 | 16 | . | CASSPPSSGSQETQYF | TGTGCCAGCTCACCACCGTCTAGCGGGAGTCAAGAGACCCAGTACTTC
TRBJ2-7 | TRBV5-1 | TRBD1 | 15 | few | CASSVNPGTEYEQYF | TGCGCCAGCAGCGTAAACCCCGGGACAGAGTACGAGCAGTACTTC
TRBJ2-1 | TRBV30 | TRBD2 | 17 | . | CAWSRIRTSGSIDEQFF | TGTGCCTGGAGTAGAATAAGGACTAGCGGGAGTATCGATGAGCAGTTCTTC
TRBJ2-2 | TRBV14 | . | 15 | . | CASSQVPGDGGELFF | TGTGCCAGCAGCCAAGTACCGGGGGACGGCGGGGAGCTGTTTTTT
TRBJ1-4 | TRBV25-1 | . | 14 | many | CASSEYRHREKLFF | TGTGCCAGCAGTGAATATCGCCACCGGGAAAAACTGTTTTTT
TRBJ1-2 | TRBV7-2 | . | 16 | . | CASSYGEAMGRYGYTF | TGTGCCAGCAGCTACGGGGAAGCGATGGGACGATATGGCTACACCTTC
TRBJ2-1 | TRBV24-1 | . | 20 | . | CATSDLPGSTAQSSYNEQFF | TGTGCCACCAGTGATTTACCTGGTTCGACGGCCCAAAGCTCCTACAATGAGCAGTTCTTC
TRBJ2-7 | TRBV29-1 | . | 12 | few | CSAGMMGTEQYF | TGCAGCGCTGGGATGATGGGAACCGAGCAGTACTTC
TRBJ2-1 | TRBV24-1 | . | 14 | . | CATSDLAAYNEQFF | TGTGCCACCAGTGATTTAGCCGCATACAATGAGCAGTTCTTC
TRBJ1-2 | TRBV6-5 | TRBD1 | 14 | few | CASSYVRQGGGYTF | TGTGCCAGCAGTTACGTGAGACAGGGCGGGGGCTACACCTTC
TRBJ2-5 | TRBV9 | . | 14 | few | CASSVQGNQETQYF | TGTGCCAGCAGCGTACAGGGAAACCAAGAGACCCAGTACTTC
TRBJ1-2 | TRBV7-9 | TRBD1 | 15 | . | CASSPGQGASDGYTF | TGTGCCAGCAGCCCCGGACAGGGGGCAAGCGATGGCTACACCTTC
TRBJ2-1 | TRBV12-3/TRBV12-4 | TRBD2 | 15 | few | CASSPGIAGRDEQFF | TGTGCCAGCAGCCCCGGGATAGCGGGGAGGGATGAGCAGTTCTTC
TRBJ1-1 | TRBV14 | . | 13 | few | CASSQEYNTEAFF | TGTGCCAGCAGCCAAGAATATAACACTGAAGCTTTCTTT
TRBJ2-2 | TRBV7-9 | TRBD2 | 18 | . | CASSLGPGLAGATGELFF | TGTGCCAGCAGCTTAGGCCCCGGACTAGCGGGGGCCACCGGGGAGCTGTTTTTT
TRBJ2-7 | TRBV6-2/TRBV6-3 | TRBD2 | 14 | few | CASSTGTSSYEQYF | TGTGCCAGCAGTACCGGGACTAGCTCCTACGAGCAGTACTTC
TRBJ1-1 | TRBV7-3 | . | 13 | . | CASSTTPNTEAFF | TGTGCCAGCAGCACAACACCGAACACTGAAGCTTTCTTT
TRBJ2-1 | TRBV5-6 | . | 18 | many | CASSSFRSQAYSYNEQFF | TGTGCCAGCAGCTCGTTTCGCTCACAGGCCTACTCCTACAATGAGCAGTTCTTC
TRBJ2-6 | TRBV19 | . | 14 | few | CASSIRSGANVLTF | TGTGCCAGTAGTATCCGCTCTGGGGCCAACGTCCTGACTTTC
TRBJ1-4 | TRBV5-1 | TRBD1 | 14 | once | CASTLTGAEEKLFF | TGCGCCAGCACCCTGACAGGGGCAGAAGAAAAACTGTTTTTT
TRBJ2-1 | TRBV6-1 | TRBD2 | 13 | . | CASWTSSYNEQFF | TGTGCCAGCTGGACTAGCTCCTACAATGAGCAGTTCTTC
TRBJ1-1 | TRBV5-1 | TRBD1 | 16 | . | CASSLAAGGQNTEAFF | TGCGCCAGCAGCTTGGCGGCAGGGGGTCAGAACACTGAAGCTTTCTTT
TRBJ2-3 | TRBV7-9 | . | 15 | many | CASSLTRAEEDTQYF | TGTGCCAGCAGCTTAACGCGGGCCGAGGAAGATACGCAGTATTTT
TRBJ2-1 | TRBV5-1 | . | 12 | many | CASRFGELEQFF | TGCGCCAGCCGTTTTGGGGAATTGGAGCAGTTCTTC